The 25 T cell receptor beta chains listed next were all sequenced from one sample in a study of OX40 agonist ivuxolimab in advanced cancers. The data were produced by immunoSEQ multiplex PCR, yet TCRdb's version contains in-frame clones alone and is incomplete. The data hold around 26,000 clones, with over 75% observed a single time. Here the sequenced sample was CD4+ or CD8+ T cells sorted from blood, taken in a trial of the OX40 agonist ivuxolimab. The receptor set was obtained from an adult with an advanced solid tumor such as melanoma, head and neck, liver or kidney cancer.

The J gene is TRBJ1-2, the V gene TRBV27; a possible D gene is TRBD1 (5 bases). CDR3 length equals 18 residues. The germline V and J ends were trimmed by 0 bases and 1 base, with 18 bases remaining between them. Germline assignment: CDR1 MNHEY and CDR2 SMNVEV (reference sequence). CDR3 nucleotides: TGTGCCAGCAGTTTATCCCGGGACGGAGCATACCTTAACTATGGCTACACCTTC. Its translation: CASSLSRDGAYLNYGYTF.

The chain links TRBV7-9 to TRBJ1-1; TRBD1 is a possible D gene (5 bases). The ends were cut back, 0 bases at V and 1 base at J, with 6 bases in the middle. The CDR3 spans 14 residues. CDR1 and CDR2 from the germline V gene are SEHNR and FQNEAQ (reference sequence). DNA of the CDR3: TGTGCCAGCAGCTTAGCAGGGACGAACACTGAAGCTTTCTTT. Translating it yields CASSLAGTNTEAFF.

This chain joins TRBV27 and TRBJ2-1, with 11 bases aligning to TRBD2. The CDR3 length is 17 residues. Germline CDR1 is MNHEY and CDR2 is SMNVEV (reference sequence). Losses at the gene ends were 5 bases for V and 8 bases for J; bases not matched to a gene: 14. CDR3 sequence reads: CASSTRLAGPPVDEQFF. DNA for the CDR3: TGTGCCAGCAGTACCCGACTAGCGGGGCCCCCGGTGGATGAGCAGTTCTTC.

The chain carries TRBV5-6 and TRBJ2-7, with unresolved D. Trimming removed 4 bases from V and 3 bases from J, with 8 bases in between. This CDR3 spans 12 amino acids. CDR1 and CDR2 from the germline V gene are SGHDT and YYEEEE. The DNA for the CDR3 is TGTGCCAGCAGCCAGGACGGCTACGAGCAGTACTTC. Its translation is CASSQDGYEQYF.

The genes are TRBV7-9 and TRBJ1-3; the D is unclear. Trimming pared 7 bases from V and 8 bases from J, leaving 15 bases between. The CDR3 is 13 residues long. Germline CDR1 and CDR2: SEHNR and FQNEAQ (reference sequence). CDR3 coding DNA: TGTGCCAGCACCGAAACCCCAGCAGACACCATATATTTT. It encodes CASTETPADTIYF.

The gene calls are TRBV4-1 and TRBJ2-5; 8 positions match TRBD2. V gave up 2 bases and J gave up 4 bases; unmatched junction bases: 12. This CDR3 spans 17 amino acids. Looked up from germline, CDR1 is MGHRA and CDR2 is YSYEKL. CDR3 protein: CASSQRSPGLVGETQYF. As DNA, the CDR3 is TGCGCCAGCAGCCAAAGATCCCCGGGACTAGTCGGAGAGACCCAGTACTTC.

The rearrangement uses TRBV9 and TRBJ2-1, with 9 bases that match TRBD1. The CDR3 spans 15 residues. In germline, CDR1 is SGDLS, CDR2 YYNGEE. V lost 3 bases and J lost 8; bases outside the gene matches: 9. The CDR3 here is CASSAGTGTPHEQFF. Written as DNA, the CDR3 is TGTGCCAGCAGCGCAGGGACAGGGACCCCCCATGAGCAGTTCTTC.

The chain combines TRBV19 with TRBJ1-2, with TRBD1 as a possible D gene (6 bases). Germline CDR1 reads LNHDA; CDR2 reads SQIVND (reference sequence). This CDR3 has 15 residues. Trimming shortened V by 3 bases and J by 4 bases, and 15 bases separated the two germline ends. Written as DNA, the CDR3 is TGTGCCAGTAGTATTTTAGGGGGTGACGGCTATGGCTACACCTTC. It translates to CASSILGGDGYGYTF.

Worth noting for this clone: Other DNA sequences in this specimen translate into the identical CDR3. CDR3 sequence (DNA): TGCGCCAGCAGCCCACTAGCGGGCAATGAGCAGTTCTTC. Residues: CASSPLAGNEQFF. The chain is built from TRBV4-1 and TRBJ2-1; 9 positions agree with TRBD2. The germline CDR1 and CDR2 sequences are MGHRA and YSYEKL. V lost 4 bases, J lost 6 bases, and 1 base stayed unmatched. CDR3 length: 13 residues.

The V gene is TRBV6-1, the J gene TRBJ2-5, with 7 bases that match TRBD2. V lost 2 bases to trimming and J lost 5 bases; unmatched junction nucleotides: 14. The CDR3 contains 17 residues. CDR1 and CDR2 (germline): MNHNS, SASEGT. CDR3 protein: CASSEWGGDEAGETQYF. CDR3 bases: TGTGCCAGCAGTGAATGGGGGGGAGATGAGGCAGGGGAGACCCAGTACTTC.

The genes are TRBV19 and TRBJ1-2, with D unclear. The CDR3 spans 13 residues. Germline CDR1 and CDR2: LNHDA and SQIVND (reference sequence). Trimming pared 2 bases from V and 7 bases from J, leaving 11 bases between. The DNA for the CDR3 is TGTGCCAGTAGTATATGGGAAATATCTGGCTACACCTTC. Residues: CASSIWEISGYTF. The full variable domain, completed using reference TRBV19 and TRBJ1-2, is DGGITQSPKYLFRKEGQNVTLSCEQNLNHDAMYWYRQDPGQGLRLIYYSQIVNDFQKGDIAEGYSVSREKKESFPLTVTSAQKNPTAFYLCASSIWEISGYTFGSGTRLTVV.

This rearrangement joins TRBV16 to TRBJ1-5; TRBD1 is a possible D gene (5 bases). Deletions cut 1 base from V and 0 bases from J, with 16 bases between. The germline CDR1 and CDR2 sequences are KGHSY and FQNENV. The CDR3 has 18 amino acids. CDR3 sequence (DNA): TGTGCCAGCAGCCAATTGGAGGGCGGACACCCTAGCAATCAGCCCCAGCATTTT. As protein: CASSQLEGGHPSNQPQHF.

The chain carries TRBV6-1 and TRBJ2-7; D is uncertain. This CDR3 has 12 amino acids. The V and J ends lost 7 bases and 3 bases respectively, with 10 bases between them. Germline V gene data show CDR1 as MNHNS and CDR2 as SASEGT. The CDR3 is CASMPTRYEQYF. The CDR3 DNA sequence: TGTGCCAGCATGCCGACCCGCTACGAGCAGTACTTC.

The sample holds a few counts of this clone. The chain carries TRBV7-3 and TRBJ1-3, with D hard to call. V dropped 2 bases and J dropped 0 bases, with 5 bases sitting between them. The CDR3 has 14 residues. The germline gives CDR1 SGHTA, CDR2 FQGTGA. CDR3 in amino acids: CASSLDNSGNTIYF. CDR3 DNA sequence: TGTGCCAGCAGCTTAGATAACTCTGGAAACACCATATATTTT.

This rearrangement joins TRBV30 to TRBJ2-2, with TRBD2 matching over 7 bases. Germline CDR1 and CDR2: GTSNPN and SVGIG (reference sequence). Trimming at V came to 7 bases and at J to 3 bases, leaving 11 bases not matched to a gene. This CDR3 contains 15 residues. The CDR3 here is CASSRGRGYTGELFF. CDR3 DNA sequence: TGTGCCTCCAGCCGCGGGCGGGGGTACACCGGGGAGCTGTTTTTT.

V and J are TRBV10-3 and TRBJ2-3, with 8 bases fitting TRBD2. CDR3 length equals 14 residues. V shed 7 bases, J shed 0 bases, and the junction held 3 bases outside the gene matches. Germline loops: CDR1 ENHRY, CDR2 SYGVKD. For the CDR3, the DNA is TGTGCCATCAACCTAGCGGGTAGCACAGATACGCAGTATTTT. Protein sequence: CAINLAGSTDTQYF.

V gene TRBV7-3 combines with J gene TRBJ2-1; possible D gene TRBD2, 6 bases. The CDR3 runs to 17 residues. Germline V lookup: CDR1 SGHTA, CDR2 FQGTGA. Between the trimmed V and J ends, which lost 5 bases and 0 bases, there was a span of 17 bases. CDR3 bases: TGTGCCAGCAGCGCCTATATTCGGGGGATCTCCTACAATGAGCAGTTCTTC. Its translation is CASSAYIRGISYNEQFF.

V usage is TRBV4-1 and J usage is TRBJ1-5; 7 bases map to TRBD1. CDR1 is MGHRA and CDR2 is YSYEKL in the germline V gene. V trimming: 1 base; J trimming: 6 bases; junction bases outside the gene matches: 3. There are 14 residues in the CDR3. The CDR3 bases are TGCGCCAGCAGCCAAGGACAGGGAGGTCAGCCCCAGCATTTT. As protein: CASSQGQGGQPQHF.

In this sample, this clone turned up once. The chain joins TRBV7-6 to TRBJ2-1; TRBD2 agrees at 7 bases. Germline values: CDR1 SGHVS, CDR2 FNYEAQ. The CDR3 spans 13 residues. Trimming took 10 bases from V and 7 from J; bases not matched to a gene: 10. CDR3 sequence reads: CATSLGGVNEQFF. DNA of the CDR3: TGTGCCACCTCCTTGGGAGGGGTAAATGAGCAGTTCTTC.

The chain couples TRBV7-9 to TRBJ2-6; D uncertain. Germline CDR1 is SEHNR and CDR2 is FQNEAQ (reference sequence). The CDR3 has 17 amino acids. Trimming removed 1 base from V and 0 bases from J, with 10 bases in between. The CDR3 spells CASSLGQPSSGANVLTF. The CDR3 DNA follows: TGTGCCAGCAGCTTAGGGCAGCCTAGCTCTGGGGCCAACGTCCTGACTTTC. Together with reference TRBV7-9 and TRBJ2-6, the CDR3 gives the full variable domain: DTGVSQNPRHKITKRGQNVTFRCDPISEHNRLYWYRQTLGQGPEFLTYFQNEAQLEKSRLLSDRFSAERPKGSFSTLEIQRTEQGDSAMYLCASSLGQPSSGANVLTFGAGSRLTVL.

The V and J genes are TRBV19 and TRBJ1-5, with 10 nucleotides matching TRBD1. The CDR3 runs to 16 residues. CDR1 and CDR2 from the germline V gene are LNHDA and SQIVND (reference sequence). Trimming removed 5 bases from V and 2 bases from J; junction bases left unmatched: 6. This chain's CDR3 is CASSFSGTGGNQPQHF. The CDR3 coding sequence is TGTGCCAGTAGTTTTTCCGGGACAGGGGGCAATCAGCCCCAGCATTTT.

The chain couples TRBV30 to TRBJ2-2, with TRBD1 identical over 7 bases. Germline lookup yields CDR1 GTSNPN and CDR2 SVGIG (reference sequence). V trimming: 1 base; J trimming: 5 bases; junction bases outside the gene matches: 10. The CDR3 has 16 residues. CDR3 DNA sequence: TGTGCCTGGAGTGCGGGACAGAAGTTTGGTACCGGGGAGCTGTTTTTT. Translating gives CAWSAGQKFGTGELFF.

The CDR3 reads CASSDSPERGGADTQYF. The DNA of the CDR3 is TGTGCCAGCAGTGACTCACCGGAGCGGGGGGGCGCAGATACGCAGTATTTT. The J gene is TRBJ2-3, the V gene TRBV6-4; 10 bases are shared with TRBD2. The CDR3 is made up of 17 amino acids. V lost 0 bases to trimming and J lost 4 bases; unmatched junction nucleotides: 7. Germline V CDR1 and CDR2: MRHNA, SNTAGT.

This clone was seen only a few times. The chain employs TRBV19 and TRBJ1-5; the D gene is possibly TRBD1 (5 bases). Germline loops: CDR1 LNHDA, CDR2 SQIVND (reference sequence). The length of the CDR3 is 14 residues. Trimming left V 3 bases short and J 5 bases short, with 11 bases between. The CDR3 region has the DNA TGTGCCAGTAGTATTTTCGGGACCGATCAGCCCCAGCATTTT. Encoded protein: CASSIFGTDQPQHF.

The CDR3, as DNA: TGTGCCAGCAGCGCGCCCTTAAGCGGGGGAGTTTACAATGAGCAGTTCTTC. Its translation is CASSAPLSGGVYNEQFF. The chain combines TRBV9 with TRBJ2-1, with 8 bases identical to TRBD2. Germline lookup yields CDR1 SGDLS and CDR2 YYNGEE. V was clipped by 3 bases and J by 4 bases; unmatched bases: 12. The length of the CDR3 is 17 residues.